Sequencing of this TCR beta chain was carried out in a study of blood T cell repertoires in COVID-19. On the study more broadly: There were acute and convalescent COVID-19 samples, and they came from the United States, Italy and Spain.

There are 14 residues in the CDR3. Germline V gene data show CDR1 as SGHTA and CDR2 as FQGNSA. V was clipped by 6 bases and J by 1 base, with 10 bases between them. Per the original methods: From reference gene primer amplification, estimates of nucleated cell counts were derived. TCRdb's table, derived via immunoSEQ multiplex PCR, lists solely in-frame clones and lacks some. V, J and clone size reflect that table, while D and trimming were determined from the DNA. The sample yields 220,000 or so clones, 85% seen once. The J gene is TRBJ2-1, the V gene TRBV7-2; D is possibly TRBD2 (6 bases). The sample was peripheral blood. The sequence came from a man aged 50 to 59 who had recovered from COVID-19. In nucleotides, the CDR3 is TGTGCCAGCAGTCTAGCGCAATCCTACAATGAGCAGTTCTTC. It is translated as CASSLAQSYNEQFF.